Presented here are 16 T cell receptor beta chains from one specimen sequenced in a study of blood T cells in healthy people across ages. The use of a sample-barcoded 5' primer and a J-beta primer mix characterized a second PCR of about 7 to 12 cycles. TCRdb redid the calling of the 5' RACE reads with MiXCR, one entry per CDR3 protein. The sample holds 1.2 million to 1.5 million distinct CDR3 sequences; approximately 59% are singletons and the top ten take 5% to 7%. Sequencing was performed on blood. The receptors come from a man between 18 and 35 years old in good health.

This clonotype was detected only a few times. The chain combines TRBV5-1 with TRBJ1-2; tentative D call: TRBD1 (6 bases). With 0 bases removed from V and 4 bases from J, the gap between germline ends came to 13 bases. CDR3 length: 15 residues. Germline CDR1 and CDR2: SGHRS and YFSETQ. In nucleotides, the CDR3 is TGCGCCAGCAGCTTGGCCTTCGGACAGTCCTATGGCTACACCTTC. It is translated as CASSLAFGQSYGYTF. Supplemented by reference TRBV5-1 and TRBJ1-2, the full variable domain reads KAGVTQTPRYLIKTRGQQVTLSCSPISGHRSVSWYQQTPGQGLQFLFEYFSETQRNKGNFPGRFSGRQFSNSRSEMNVSTLELGDSALYLCASSLAFGQSYGYTFGSGTRLTVV.

This clonotype was detected a few times. The gene calls are TRBV10-3 and TRBJ2-7; 8 bases align to TRBD1. The germline gives CDR1 ENHRY, CDR2 SYGVKD. Trimming at V came to 10 bases and at J to 5 bases, leaving 13 bases not matched to a gene. The length of the CDR3 is 14 residues. The CDR3 loop reads CATSRQGLTHEQYF. The CDR3 nucleotides read TGTGCCACCTCACGACAGGGGTTGACTCACGAGCAGTACTTC.

This clonotype was observed a handful of times. This chain uses TRBV5-5 with TRBJ1-2, with TRBD1 identical over 8 bases. The germline V gene has CDR1 SGHKS and CDR2 YYEKEE (reference sequence). J gave up 2 bases and V 4 bases, and 7 bases lay outside the gene matches. The CDR3 totals 15 residues. This CDR3 reads CASSPGTGGNYGYTF. As DNA, the CDR3 is TGTGCCAGCAGCCCGGGGACAGGTGGAAACTATGGCTACACCTTC.

The gene calls are TRBV28 and TRBJ2-7, with 10 bases aligning to TRBD1. Trimming at V came to 8 bases and at J to 10 bases, leaving 8 bases not matched to a gene. Germline CDR1 and CDR2: MDHEN and SYDVKM. This CDR3 is 12 amino acids long. CDR3 bases: TGTGCCAGCTTGGGACAGGGGTTAATTCAGTACTTC. Protein: CASLGQGLIQYF.

The chain combines TRBV3-1 with TRBJ1-4; D is ambiguous. The CDR3 sequence is 14 residues long. The V end lost 4 bases, the J end lost 2 bases, and 8 bases lay between the germline ends. The germline gives CDR1 LGHDT, CDR2 YNNKEL (reference sequence). CDR3 DNA sequence: TGTGCCAGCAGCCCGGTCGGTACTAATGAAAAACTGTTTTTT. Protein product: CASSPVGTNEKLFF.

The V gene is TRBV6-1, the J gene TRBJ1-2; 9 nucleotides align to TRBD1. Germline CDR1 reads MNHNS; CDR2 reads SASEGT. V lost 0 bases to trimming and J lost 6 bases; unmatched junction nucleotides: 11. The CDR3 has 17 residues. The CDR3 region has the DNA TGTGCCAGCAGTGAAGCGGGAGGGGACAGGGAGCACGATGGCTACACCTTC. It encodes CASSEAGGDREHDGYTF.

The chain carries TRBV4-1 and TRBJ2-4, with 8 bases that match TRBD2. V gave up 6 bases and J gave up 13 bases; unmatched junction bases: 14. The germline V gene encodes CDR1 MGHRA and CDR2 YSYEKL. The CDR3 is made up of 14 amino acids. CDR3 residues: CASRESGGVGEQYF. The DNA for the CDR3 is TGCGCCAGCAGAGAGAGCGGGGGAGTGGGTGAGCAGTACTTC.

V gene TRBV11-2 combines with J gene TRBJ2-5, with D hard to call. The V end lost 2 bases, the J end lost 5 bases, and 12 bases lay between the germline ends. This CDR3 is built from 14 residues. Germline lookup yields CDR1 SGHAT and CDR2 FQNNGV. Here the CDR3 reads CASSLSAHFETQYF. The CDR3 DNA reads as TGTGCCAGCAGCTTATCAGCACATTTCGAGACCCAGTACTTC.

This chain joins TRBV7-2 and TRBJ2-7, with TRBD2 as a possible D gene (6 bases). Germline V gives CDR1 SGHTA, CDR2 FQGNSA. The CDR3 loop spans 16 amino acids. Trimming removed 5 bases from V and 2 bases from J, with 19 bases in between. Written as DNA, the CDR3 is TGTGCCAGCAGCACCACTAGCCGAGTTTCCACCTACGAGCAGTACTTC. Its protein product is CASSTTSRVSTYEQYF.

In nucleotides, the CDR3 is TGTGCCAGCAGCGAAACAGCCCGCCTCAATGAGCAGTTCTTC. It translates to CASSETARLNEQFF. The V call is TRBV2, the J call TRBJ2-1; no reliable D call. The germline V gene has CDR1 SNHLY and CDR2 FYNNEI. The V and J ends lost 6 bases and 6 bases respectively, with 15 bases between them. The CDR3 is made up of 14 amino acids.

The V and J genes are TRBV20-1 and TRBJ1-5; 7 nucleotides align to TRBD1. The CDR3 runs to 15 residues. Germline CDR1 and CDR2: DFQATT and SNEGSKA (reference sequence). With V trimmed by 1 base and J by 7 bases, 10 bases remained unmatched. The CDR3 DNA sequence: TGCAGTGCTAGAGGGCAGGGGGGCCCAGGGCAGCCCCAGCATTTT. As protein: CSARGQGGPGQPQHF.

This chain links TRBV29-1 with TRBJ1-2; D perhaps matches TRBD1 (5 bases). The CDR3 is made up of 15 amino acids. The germline V gene has CDR1 SQVTM and CDR2 ANQGSEA. Trimming removed 7 bases from V and 0 bases from J, with 18 bases in between. CDR3 sequence: CSAVSSTEPNYGYTF. In nucleotides, the CDR3 is TGCAGCGCCGTATCTTCGACAGAACCTAACTATGGCTACACCTTC.

This clonotype was recorded many times. V gene TRBV29-1 combines with J gene TRBJ2-3; D call uncertain. Trimming stripped 8 bases from V and 4 bases from J, with 25 bases between. This CDR3 has 16 residues. CDR1 and CDR2 from the germline V gene are SQVTM and ANQGSEA. The DNA of the CDR3 is TGCAGCACTCGCTTGCCGTCTCAGCAACCTTCAGATACGCAGTATTTT. Its protein is CSTRLPSQQPSDTQYF.

This clonotype showed up just once. The chain carries TRBV7-9 and TRBJ1-3; D not certain. Germline V lookup: CDR1 SEHNR, CDR2 FQNEAQ (reference sequence). Trimming took off 5 bases at V and 6 bases at J, with 14 bases between the two ends. The CDR3 extends over 14 amino acids. The CDR3 spells CASSPEDGSNTIYF. In DNA form, the CDR3 reads TGTGCCAGCAGCCCAGAGGACGGATCAAACACCATATATTTT.

The chain uses TRBV14 and TRBJ2-7; 12 bases line up with TRBD2. The CDR3 sequence is 17 residues long. V was pared by 0 bases and J by 2 bases, with 5 bases of the junction left unmatched. The germline V gene has CDR1 SGHDN and CDR2 FVKESK. The CDR3 sequence: CASSQERLAGGPYEQYF. CDR3 bases: TGTGCCAGCAGCCAAGAGCGGCTAGCGGGAGGGCCCTACGAGCAGTACTTC.

This clonotype was seen ten or more times. The chain recombines TRBV20-1 with TRBJ1-5, with D possibly TRBD1 on 6 matching bases. CDR1 and CDR2 from the germline V gene are DFQATT and SNEGSKA (reference sequence). The CDR3 spans 14 residues. V lost 4 bases, J lost 9 bases, and 19 bases lay in between. The CDR3 region has the DNA TGCAGTGCTAAGGGACATTCCGAATTTTCGCCCCAGCATTTT. It yields the protein CSAKGHSEFSPQHF.